This T cell receptor beta chain was sequenced during a study of technical replicates of blood from a handful of donors. Trimming at V came to 5 bases and at J to 1 base, leaving 3 bases not matched to a gene. The CDR3 runs 14 residues. CDR1 and CDR2 from the germline V gene are SGHTA and FQGTGA. Sequencing used immunoSEQ multiplex PCR; TCRdb keeps in-frame clones, though not all of them. The sample carries around 80,000 clones, roughly 96% recorded once. The source material was T cells isolated from PBMCs. The V gene is TRBV7-3, the J gene TRBJ1-1, with 8 bases fitting TRBD1. The receptor was derived from a human donor in good health. The CDR3 DNA follows: TGTGCCAGCAGCGCCGGGACAGGGAACACTGAAGCTTTCTTT. It codes for CASSAGTGNTEAFF.